This T cell receptor beta chain originates from a study of shared clonotypes between healthy human individuals (dated by TCRdb to the early 2020s). Some background on the complete study: Three men and two women, aged 18 to 49 years, made up the cohort. Different laboratories and diverse techniques were used to prepare libraries and sequence TCR repertoires, to increase sequencing depth and limit assay-specific biases. The study deeply sequenced blood TCR repertoires of roughly five healthy adults to estimate repertoire size and the extent of clonotype sharing between individuals. Per donor, leukapheresis produced somewhere between about 0.8 and 9 billion PBMCs.

Donors were healthy HIV-negative adults with no recently reported acute infections or vaccinations. All donors were Caucasian adults living in Nashville, Tennessee, USA. For unsorted samples, 90 million or so PBMCs were counted, and genomic DNA was extracted using the QIAamp DNA Blood Mini kit. After blood collection by leukapheresis, PBMCs were isolated using Ficoll-Histopaque density gradient centrifugation and then cryopreserved in the vapor phase of liquid nitrogen. V gives up 3 bases and J gives up 2 bases, and the segment between their germline ends measures 7 bases. The CDR3 contains 13 residues, cysteine and phenylalanine counted. Only the CDR3 DNA stays, 39 bases, in frame from base 1. From a lookup of the germline V gene, CDR1 and CDR2 are SGHTA and FQGTGA. Results the study describes overall, beyond this receptor: Because the study included a small number of donors, the genetic and exposure-history diversity represented was limited. Pairwise subsampling indicated that sequencing depth was expected to affect the degree of clonotype sharing among donors. Only blood was sampled, and tissue TCR repertoires likely differ from those in blood.

This clone has just one count. What antigen it recognizes has not been identified. Per-nucleotide qualities are absent, and no much larger clonotype sits a single base away. Using the deep immunoSEQ assay, TCR CDR3 regions were amplified from genomic DNA by multiplex PCR. Extracted genomic DNA from each cell subset was distributed evenly across all wells of several immunoSEQ 96-well plates, and each plate was treated as a replicate. For unsorted PBMC, about 270 ng of genomic DNA, equivalent to roughly 30,000 T cell genomes, went into each replicate PCR. Ten immunoSEQ deep assay plates were used to sequence the unsorted PBMC genomic DNA. Purified libraries were quantified with a Qubit 3.0 fluorometer, sized on a Bioanalyzer 2100, and re-quantified with the KAPA Library Quantification kit. Every immunoSEQ 96-well plate was sequenced on a separate single-read 150-cycle Illumina NextSeq 550 flow cell. As for the original processing: The immunoSEQ output contained only junctional sequences without quality scores, so filtering could not match that applied to full-length reads. Sequences were annotated with PyIR, a Python wrapper for IgBLAST v1.9, using IMGT germline references to assign V/J genes and CDR3. Reads were filtered out if the reads had weak V/J assignments (E-value above 1e-6), no CDR3, stop codons, out-of-frame junctions, or ambiguous translated residues. V3J clonotypes were defined as sequences sharing an identical inferred V gene, J gene, and CDR3 amino acid sequence. The percentage overlap between two repertoires was calculated by dividing the number of shared unique clonotypes by the size of the smaller repertoire. Repertoire richness was assessed with RTK rarefaction, the Chao1 estimator, and Recon v2.1 estimates of unobserved clonotypes. The immuneACCESS repertoire file appears here via TCRdb, limited to in-frame rearrangements. These files lack a portion of the clones; in checked studies, under half of the deficit traces to unresolved V genes, and the cause of the others is not known. That table supplies the V and J calls and clone size; D and trimming were determined from the DNA. The sample records about half a million clones, roughly 80% of which are singletons. The top ten clones comprise around 11% of the sample.

Recombination linked TRBV7-3 to TRBJ1-1, with the D gene not clear enough to name. Sequenced: PBMCs. The receptor comes from a woman between 40 and 55 years old in good health. Some clones in this sample may be carry-over from other donors' samples. The DNA reads TGTGCCAGCAGCTTGATGAGTAACACTGAAGCTTTCTTT. It translates to CASSLMSNTEAFF.